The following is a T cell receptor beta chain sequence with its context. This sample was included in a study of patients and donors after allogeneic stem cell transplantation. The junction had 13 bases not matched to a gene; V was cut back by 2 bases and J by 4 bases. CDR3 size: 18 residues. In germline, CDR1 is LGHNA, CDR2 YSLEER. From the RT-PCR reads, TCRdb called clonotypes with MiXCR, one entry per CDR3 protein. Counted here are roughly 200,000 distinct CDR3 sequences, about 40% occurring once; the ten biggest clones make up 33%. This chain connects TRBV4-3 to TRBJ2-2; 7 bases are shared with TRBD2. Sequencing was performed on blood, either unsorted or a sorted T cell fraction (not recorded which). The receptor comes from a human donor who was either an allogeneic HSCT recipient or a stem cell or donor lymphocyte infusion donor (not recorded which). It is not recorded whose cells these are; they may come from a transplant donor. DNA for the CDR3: TGCGCCAGCAGCCAATTTGGGGGGGGATCTAGCCCCACCGGGGAGCTGTTTTTT. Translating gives CASSQFGGGSSPTGELFF.